The 18 T cell receptor beta chains below were found in one sample sequenced in a study of T cells in Graves' hyperthyroidism and ophthalmopathy. Amplification of TCR beta CDR3 regions was performed using RNA transcripts as template. The HTBI primer set was used in a first-round RT-PCR of the TCR CDR3. TCRdb processed the multiplex PCR reads anew with MiXCR; each CDR3 protein has one entry. The data hold about 280,000 distinct CDR3 sequences, with less than 30% observed a single time. The sequenced sample was blood. The source is a man aged 35 to 55 with Graves' hyperthyroidism that later progressed to Graves' ophthalmopathy.

There are many counts of this clonotype. The CDR3 is CASGTSGRETQYF. CDR3 in DNA: TGTGCCAGCGGGACTAGCGGGAGAGAGACCCAGTACTTC. The chain has TRBV5-5 and TRBJ2-5; TRBD2 agrees at 14 bases. In germline, CDR1 is SGHKS, CDR2 YYEKEE (reference sequence). The V gene end was trimmed by 7 bases and the J gene end by 4 bases; junction bases not matched to a gene: 0. This CDR3 comprises 13 residues. Using reference TRBV5-5 and TRBJ2-5 for the parts outside the CDR3, the full variable domain is DAGVTQSPTHLIKTRGQQVTLRCSPISGHKSVSWYQQVLGQGPQFIFQYYEKEERGRGNFPDRFSARQFPNYSSELNVNALLLGDSALYLCASGTSGRETQYFGPGTRLLVL.

This chain connects TRBV6-5 to TRBJ2-7; 8 nucleotides line up with TRBD1. Germline loops: CDR1 MNHEY, CDR2 SVGAGI. Trimming took 2 bases from V and 7 from J; bases not matched to a gene: 4. The CDR3 is made up of 13 amino acids. For the CDR3, the DNA is TGTGCCAGCAGTTACCTTGGACAGGGAGAGCAGTACTTC. Protein: CASSYLGQGEQYF.

V and J are TRBV12-3 or TRBV12-4 and TRBJ2-5, with D perhaps being TRBD1 or TRBD2 (5 bases each). The V and J ends lost 6 bases and 5 bases respectively, with 19 bases between them. The CDR3 is 15 amino acids. Here the CDR3 DNA reads TGTGCCAGCAGATGGGGGACCTCTCCCGGGGAGACCCAGTACTTC. It is translated as CASRWGTSPGETQYF.

This clonotype was found many times. This chain joins TRBV19 and TRBJ1-5; D remains ambiguous. The V gene lost 3 bases and the J gene lost 3 bases, with 6 bases spanning the gap. Germline CDR1 is LNHDA and CDR2 is SQIVND (reference sequence). CDR3 size: 13 residues. The CDR3 here is CASSIAHNQPQHF. The CDR3 DNA reads as TGTGCCAGTAGTATTGCCCACAATCAGCCCCAGCATTTT.

This chain connects TRBV10-1 to TRBJ2-2, with D tentatively TRBD1 (6 bases). Trimming removed 8 bases from V and 5 bases from J, with 15 bases in between. Per the germline V gene, CDR1 is WNHNN and CDR2 is SYGVQD (reference sequence). CDR3 length: 14 amino acids. The CDR3 nucleotides read TGCGCCAGCGGGGAGACAGGTCCGACCGGGGAGCTGTTTTTT. Residues: CASGETGPTGELFF.

This clonotype was counted ten times or more. Here the CDR3 reads CASSQQTGTETYEQYF. The CDR3 nucleotides read TGTGCCAGTAGCCAACAGACCGGGACAGAGACCTACGAGCAGTACTTC. The chain links TRBV19 to TRBJ2-7; TRBD1 agrees at 7 bases. The CDR3 sequence is 16 residues long. Trimming removed 6 bases from V and 2 bases from J; junction bases left unmatched: 13. From germline, CDR1 is LNHDA and CDR2 SQIVND (reference sequence). Complete variable domain (other parts from reference TRBV19 and TRBJ2-7): DGGITQSPKYLFRKEGQNVTLSCEQNLNHDAMYWYRQDPGQGLRLIYYSQIVNDFQKGDIAEGYSVSREKKESFPLTVTSAQKNPTAFYLCASSQQTGTETYEQYFGPGTRLTVT.

Written as DNA, the CDR3 is TGTGCCAGCAGTTGGAAAGCGGGAGGGCTAGGGACCCAGTACTTC. This codes for CASSWKAGGLGTQYF. V is TRBV6-2 or TRBV6-3 and J is TRBJ2-5; 10 bases fit TRBD2. Per germline, CDR1 MNHEY and CDR2 SVGEGT. J was trimmed by 7 bases and V by 4 bases; bases with no gene match: 9. This CDR3 is 15 amino acids long.

This clonotype was observed many times. The chain carries TRBV15 and TRBJ2-7; 8 bases fit TRBD2. CDR3 length: 17 residues. The germline V gene has CDR1 LNHNV and CDR2 YYDKDF (reference sequence). Unmatched junction bases numbered 11, after V lost 0 bases and J lost 4 bases. CDR3 sequence: CATSREAGAGVAYEQYF. Written as DNA, the CDR3 is TGTGCCACCAGCAGAGAAGCCGGAGCGGGAGTGGCGTACGAGCAGTACTTC.

In its sample, this clonotype was seen a few times. V is TRBV20-1 and J is TRBJ2-1, with D possibly being TRBD2 (5 bases). Trimming removed 3 bases at V and 9 bases at J, with 24 bases between. This CDR3 region has 16 residues. Germline V gives CDR1 DFQATT, CDR2 SNEGSKA (reference sequence). The CDR3 region has the DNA TGCAGTGCTAGGCGCGTCGTCCCCCGTAGCGCTCTTGAGCAGTTCTTC. This sequence encodes CSARRVVPRSALEQFF.

This clonotype was observed many times. This sequence joins TRBV11-1 and TRBJ1-1; 7 positions agree with TRBD1. The CDR3 runs 16 residues. Germline assignment: CDR1 SGHAT and CDR2 FQDESV (reference sequence). J lost 0 bases, V lost 5 bases, and 9 bases had no gene match. The CDR3 here is CASSGRQGVVNTEAFF. CDR3 nucleotides: TGTGCCAGCAGCGGTCGACAGGGAGTGGTGAACACTGAAGCTTTCTTT.

This clonotype was counted many times. This chain uses TRBV10-2 with TRBJ1-2; TRBD1 matches 7 bases. The CDR3 runs 12 residues. Germline V gene lookup returns CDR1 WSHSY and CDR2 SAAADI. With 8 bases clipped from V and 5 bases from J, the junction kept 5 bases outside the gene matches. CDR3 DNA: TGCGCCAGCCTCCGGGACAGTTATGGCTACACCTTC. Translating gives CASLRDSYGYTF.

This clonotype was seen repeatedly, ten times or more. The junction shows a germline mismatch at one end, possibly a read error. This chain joins TRBV2 and TRBJ2-2, with 8 bases matching TRBD2. The CDR3 sequence is 16 residues long. CDR1 and CDR2 from the germline V gene are SNHLY and FYNNEI. This chain's CDR3 is CASTSRGGANPGELFF. The CDR3 DNA is TGTGCCAGCACGAGTCGGGGGGGAGCGAACCCCGGGGAGCTGTTTTTT. The full variable domain, rest sourced from reference TRBV2 and TRBJ2-2, is EPEVTQTPSHQVTQMGQEVILRCVPISNHLYFYWYRQILGQKVEFLVSFYNNEISEKSEIFDDQFSVERPDGSNFTLKIRSTKLEDSAMYFCASTSRGGANPGELFFGEGSRLTVL.

This clonotype was observed at least ten times. J is TRBJ2-2 and V is TRBV6-1; 7 bases map to TRBD1. Germline V gene lookup returns CDR1 MNHNS and CDR2 SASEGT. The V gene end was trimmed by 4 bases and the J gene end by 0 bases; junction bases not matched to a gene: 2. The CDR3 has 15 residues. CDR3 protein: CASSAGQANTGELFF. DNA for the CDR3: TGTGCCAGCAGTGCCGGACAGGCGAACACCGGGGAGCTGTTTTTT.

This clonotype was picked up many times. The chain joins TRBV10-2 to TRBJ1-2; D unclear. There are 11 residues in the CDR3. The V end lost 7 bases, the J end lost 3 bases, and 6 bases lay between the germline ends. CDR1 is WSHSY and CDR2 is SAAADI in the germline V gene. CDR3 sequence reads: CASTTDYGYTF. The CDR3 bases are TGCGCCAGCACGACGGACTATGGCTACACCTTC.

This clonotype was observed once. The chain joins TRBV7-2 to TRBJ2-7; D gene uncertain. The CDR3 is 13 amino acids. Deletions cut 2 bases from V and 2 bases from J, with 7 bases between. Germline CDR1 SGHTA, CDR2 FQGNSA. This chain's CDR3 is CASSLLATYEQYF. CDR3 DNA: TGTGCCAGCAGCTTACTGGCCACCTACGAGCAGTACTTC.

This clonotype was counted many times. The chain links TRBV12-3 or TRBV12-4 to TRBJ2-7; D ambiguous. The ends were cut back, 3 bases at V and 0 bases at J, with 9 bases in the middle. There are 14 residues in the CDR3. In nucleotides, the CDR3 is TGTGCCAGCAGTTTGAACAGATACTCCTACGAGCAGTACTTC. Translating it yields CASSLNRYSYEQYF.

There are many counts of this clonotype. This chain connects TRBV13 to TRBJ2-5; D is undetermined. Germline lookup yields CDR1 PRHDT and CDR2 FYEKMQ (reference sequence). CDR3 length equals 13 residues. Trimming took 5 bases from V and 7 from J, leaving 14 bases between them. The DNA for the CDR3 is TGTGCCAGCAGCCGAGGATTGGAAGCGACCCAGTACTTC. It is translated as CASSRGLEATQYF.

The chain couples TRBV7-2 to TRBJ2-7; 10 bases are shared with TRBD2. V shed 0 bases, J shed 6 bases, and the junction held 2 bases outside the gene matches. This CDR3 spans 14 amino acids. The germline CDR1 and CDR2 sequences are SGHTA and FQGNSA. In DNA, the CDR3 is TGTGCCAGCAGCTTAGCACTAGCGGGATTCGAGCAGTACTTC. Its protein product is CASSLALAGFEQYF.